This TCR beta chain stems from a study of T-cell memory formation after mild COVID-19. On the study more broadly: TCR clusters largely stayed donor specific.

Whole-study findings and limits: Pre-infection memory showed some responding clones, and this suggested that cross-reactive memory joined. Researchers report contracting CD4+ clones mostly in CM and EM, with CD8+ clones in EMRA. SARS-CoV-2 specificity was not confirmed for second-wave clones peaking on day 37.

As regards this clonotype: The antigen is not known.

The V and J ends lost 2 bases and 11 bases respectively, with 17 bases between them. This CDR3 is built from 14 residues. Germline CDR1 and CDR2: SGHVS and FNYEAQ. TCRdb used MiXCR to reprocess the 5' RACE reads, holding one entry per CDR3 protein. The data show some 320,000 distinct CDR3 sequences, roughly an eighth seen once. Sequenced: PBMCs or a T cell subset sorted from them (not recorded which). The sequence was collected from a man aged 18 to 29 who had mild COVID-19 (a few samples of this study predate the infection). Cell type and time point are not known. J is TRBJ2-3 and V is TRBV7-6; D gene uncertain. The CDR3 DNA reads TGTGCCAGCAGCTTATTTTACTCCCCTCATTTGCAGTATTTT. It specifies CASSLFYSPHLQYF.